A selection of T cell receptor beta chains follows, all from one sample in a study of blood T cell repertoires in COVID-19. Repertoires were generated with immunoSEQ multiplex PCR, while TCRdb's copy carries only in-frame clones and drops some. The repertoire consists of around 200,000 clones, with around 85% occurring once and the leading ten covering approximately 3%. The sample consisted of PBMCs or T cells enriched from blood (not recorded which). The receptors come from a woman aged 30 to 39 who had recovered from COVID-19. CDR3s include the opening cysteine and the closing phenylalanine or tryptophan. D genes are given only for firm matches. A row's size may be missing; if present it is once, few, many or a size class.

CDR3 DNA | CDR3 protein | J gene | V gene | D gene | clone size
TGTGCCAGCAGCCTCACGCCGGGGACAGGGGGAGACTATGGCTACACCTTC | CASSLTPGTGGDYGYTF | TRBJ1-2 | TRBV7-3 | TRBD1 | .
TGTGCCAGTACCCTTGGACAGCTGAACACTGAAGCTTTCTTT | CASTLGQLNTEAFF | TRBJ1-1 | TRBV19 | . | .
TGTGCCAGCACCTCCAGTGGCCCTCAGCCCCAGCATTTT | CASTSSGPQPQHF | TRBJ1-5 | TRBV2 | . | .
TGTGCCAGCAGCTTAGCCAGGACCTACAATGAGCAGTTCTTC | CASSLARTYNEQFF | TRBJ2-1 | TRBV7-9 | . | few
TGTGCCAGCAGCACCGGGACAGGCAAAAACATTCAGTACTTC | CASSTGTGKNIQYF | TRBJ2-4 | TRBV11-1 | TRBD1 | .
TGTGCCAGCAGCGTAGGGGGTAGCGGGGGACCCTACGAGCAGTACTTC | CASSVGGSGGPYEQYF | TRBJ2-7 | TRBV9 | TRBD2 | .
TGCGCCAGCAGCTTGGGGGGACAGGGCAGCACAGATACGCAGTATTTT | CASSLGGQGSTDTQYF | TRBJ2-3 | TRBV5-1 | TRBD1 | .
TGTGCCAGCAGCCCGTCACTGAATTCACCCCTCCACTTT | CASSPSLNSPLHF | TRBJ1-6 | TRBV3-1/TRBV3-2 | . | once
TGTGCCAGCAGCTTAGAAGTGGCCACTGAAGCTTTCTTT | CASSLEVATEAFF | TRBJ1-1 | TRBV7-2 | . | .
TGTGCCAGCAGCCAAATAGTTCCGGATAATTCACCCCTCCACTTT | CASSQIVPDNSPLHF | TRBJ1-6 | TRBV4-2 | . | .
TGTGCCAGCAGCTTGGATCTAGCGGGGGGGACTAGCACAGATACGCAGTATTTT | CASSLDLAGGTSTDTQYF | TRBJ2-3 | TRBV5-4 | TRBD2 | .
TGTGCCAGCAGCTTAGTAACAGCCGGAAACACCATATATTTT | CASSLVTAGNTIYF | TRBJ1-3 | TRBV7-2 | . | .
TGTGCCAGCAGTTTATCTGCGTGGACAGACATGAACACTGAAGCTTTCTTT | CASSLSAWTDMNTEAFF | TRBJ1-1 | TRBV27 | . | .
TGCGCCACCCAGAGAGGCCCTTGGAACACTGAAGCTTTCTTT | CATQRGPWNTEAFF | TRBJ1-1 | TRBV5-1 | . | .
TGTGCTAGTGGTTTGGTATTTGGGGACCAATTCTTTGGACAGGTCCTCGCGAACACCGGGGAGCTGTTTTTT | CASGLVFGDQFFGQVLANTGELFF | TRBJ2-2 | TRBV12-5 | TRBD1 | .
TGTGCCAGCAGCGTAATCAGGGGGCGCGCCCAAGAGACCCAGTACTTC | CASSVIRGRAQETQYF | TRBJ2-5 | TRBV7-8 | TRBD1 | .